The 20 T cell receptor beta chains presented below share a single source sample, sequenced in a study of a mutant IDH1 vaccine in newly diagnosed glioma (dated by TCRdb to the early 2020s). Library creation used the immunoSEQ multiplex PCR assay. TCRdb mirrors the immuneACCESS table, restricted to in-frame sequences. Some clones are absent from its copies; in checked studies, under half trace to an unresolved V gene, and the reason for the others is unknown. Present in this sample are 25,000 or so clones, 65% to 80% of which were seen just once. The top ten constitute 7.2% of the sample. These receptors have no known antigen. The time point label here, explained by the study, means: week 5, during vaccination. Each vaccine dose was 300 ug of a 20-mer mutant IDH1 peptide in Montanide, given subcutaneously with topical imiquimod. Material: PBMCs, obtained from a glioma patient whose treatment included an IDH1 peptide vaccine. The receptors come from a man aged 35-49 years with glioma. Some clones in this sample may be carry-over from other donors' samples.

In its sample, this clone was seen a few times. The chain employs TRBV5-1 and TRBJ2-1; tentatively, D is TRBD1 or TRBD2 (6 bases each). V was shortened by 0 bases and J by 10 bases, with 17 bases between the two germline ends. The CDR3 is 15 residues long. CDR1 SGHRS and CDR2 YFSETQ come from the germline V gene. DNA of the CDR3: TGCGCCAGCAGCTTGGCCGCCGGACGGGGGCCGGAGCAGTTCTTC. Translating gives CASSLAAGRGPEQFF. The full variable domain, its missing parts supplied by reference TRBV5-1 and TRBJ2-1, is KAGVTQTPRYLIKTRGQQVTLSCSPISGHRSVSWYQQTPGQGLQFLFEYFSETQRNKGNFPGRFSGRQFSNSRSEMNVSTLELGDSALYLCASSLAAGRGPEQFFGPGTRLTVL.

V gene TRBV25-1 combines with J gene TRBJ2-2, with D perhaps matching TRBD2 (7 bases). CDR3 length: 14 amino acids. With 10 bases removed from V and 6 bases from J, the gap between germline ends came to 18 bases. CDR1 MGHDK and CDR2 SYGVNS come from the germline V gene. The CDR3 DNA is TGTGCCACCAAGGGGGGGCGCAAGGCCGGGGAGCTGTTTTTT. This sequence encodes CATKGGRKAGELFF.

The chain recombines TRBV6-1 with TRBJ1-1; D gene uncertain. Germline lookup yields CDR1 MNHNS and CDR2 SASEGT. The V and J ends lost 7 bases and 4 bases respectively, with 16 bases between them. This CDR3 is 14 amino acids long. This CDR3 is CASTARWGSTEAFF. The DNA of the CDR3 is TGTGCCAGCACTGCCCGTTGGGGTAGCACTGAAGCTTTCTTT.

The V call is TRBV7-9, the J call TRBJ1-1; D ambiguous. Trimming took 5 bases from V and 8 from J, leaving 15 bases between them. Germline V gene lookup returns CDR1 SEHNR and CDR2 FQNEAQ (reference sequence). The CDR3 consists of 13 residues. The CDR3 spells CASSPPSAFEAFF. Here the CDR3 DNA reads TGTGCCAGCAGCCCCCCCTCCGCGTTCGAAGCTTTCTTT.

The V call is TRBV19, the J call TRBJ2-1; D is ambiguous. CDR3 length: 11 residues. From germline, CDR1 is LNHDA and CDR2 SQIVND (reference sequence). V was cut by 3 bases and J by 10 bases, with 7 bases left in between. In DNA form, the CDR3 reads TGTGCCAGTAGTATTAGTCGCGAGCAGTTCTTC. It yields the protein CASSISREQFF.

The V call is TRBV7-9, the J call TRBJ2-6, with 9 bases matching TRBD2. This CDR3 has 18 residues. Unmatched junction bases numbered 10, after V lost 7 bases and J lost 0 bases. The V gene's germline CDR1 is SEHNR and CDR2 FQNEAQ (reference sequence). Here the CDR3 DNA reads TGTGCCAGCATCCCCGCGGGGGGGCTAAGCTCTGGGGCCAACGTCCTGACTTTC. Translated, it gives CASIPAGGLSSGANVLTF.

The chain couples TRBV5-4 to TRBJ2-6; 7 bases align to TRBD1. This CDR3 spans 16 amino acids. Germline CDR1 reads SGHNT; CDR2 reads YYREEE (reference sequence). Trimming cost V 2 bases and J 0 bases; bases outside gene matches: 2. The CDR3: CASSFGDSSGANVLTF. In nucleotides, the CDR3 is TGTGCCAGCAGCTTCGGGGACAGCTCTGGGGCCAACGTCCTGACTTTC. The variable domain in full, completed from reference TRBV5-4 and TRBJ2-6, reads ETGVTQSPTHLIKTRGQQVTLRCSSQSGHNTVSWYQQALGQGPQFIFQYYREEENGRGNFPPRFSGLQFPNYSSELNVNALELDDSALYLCASSFGDSSGANVLTFGAGSRLTVL.

This clone appeared once. The chain couples TRBV7-6 to TRBJ2-7; the D is unclear. The length of the CDR3 is 19 residues. Germline V gene lookup returns CDR1 SGHVS and CDR2 FNYEAQ. V lost 3 bases and J lost 3, with 27 bases in between. The CDR3 sequence is CASSLVVGANRGGIYEQYF. The CDR3 nucleotides read TGTGCCAGCAGCTTGGTAGTAGGTGCGAACCGAGGCGGAATCTACGAGCAGTACTTC.

This clone was detected once. The chain has TRBV28 and TRBJ2-7, with 8 bases that match TRBD1. CDR3 size: 13 residues. In germline, CDR1 is MDHEN, CDR2 SYDVKM. J was trimmed by 7 bases and V by 5 bases; bases with no gene match: 7. CDR3 in DNA: TGTGCCAGCAGTCATCGGGACAGGCCAGAGCAGTACTTC. Its protein product is CASSHRDRPEQYF.

This sequence joins TRBV5-1 and TRBJ2-3; D may be TRBD1 (5 bases). Germline V gene lookup returns CDR1 SGHRS and CDR2 YFSETQ. The CDR3 is 16 residues long. The V and J ends lost 4 bases and 0 bases respectively, with 15 bases between them. CDR3 residues: CASSQGLYQSTDTQYF. In DNA, the CDR3 is TGCGCCAGCAGCCAGGGTCTCTACCAGAGCACAGATACGCAGTATTTT.

V gene TRBV25-1 combines with J gene TRBJ2-7, with a weak D call TRBD1 (6 bases). The CDR3 contains 13 residues. The germline gives CDR1 MGHDK, CDR2 SYGVNS. Trimming pared 3 bases from V and 6 bases from J, leaving 12 bases between. The CDR3 loop is CASSDLGTPEQYF. The CDR3 DNA follows: TGTGCCAGCAGTGATCTGGGGACACCCGAGCAGTACTTC.

The table lists this clone with a count of one. The chain recombines TRBV15 with TRBJ1-4, with TRBD1 matching 9 bases. The CDR3 is 14 residues long. J lost 8 bases, V lost 6 bases, and 7 bases had no gene match. CDR1 is LNHNV and CDR2 is YYDKDF in the germline V gene (reference sequence). The CDR3 nucleotides read TGTGCCACCAGGGCGGGACAGGGCCGCGAAAAACTGTTTTTT. Its translation: CATRAGQGREKLFF.

The chain uses TRBV5-1 and TRBJ2-1; D is unresolved. Trimming cost V 2 bases and J 4 bases, with 10 bases left between them. Germline CDR1 is SGHRS and CDR2 is YFSETQ. CDR3 length: 14 residues. The CDR3 loop reads CASSLYHSYNEQFF. In nucleotides, the CDR3 is TGCGCCAGCAGCTTATACCATTCATACAATGAGCAGTTCTTC.

This clone appeared once. The V gene is TRBV7-9, the J gene TRBJ2-7; D might be TRBD2 (5 bases). The CDR3 loop spans 15 amino acids. The V and J ends lost 2 bases and 1 base respectively, with 12 bases between them. Germline V gene lookup returns CDR1 SEHNR and CDR2 FQNEAQ (reference sequence). The chain's CDR3 is CASSLRELESYEQYF. Here the CDR3 DNA reads TGTGCCAGCAGCTTAAGGGAGTTGGAATCCTACGAGCAGTACTTC.

The chain employs TRBV5-6 and TRBJ2-1; TRBD1 agrees at 10 bases. J was trimmed by 9 bases and V by 1 base; bases with no gene match: 10. The CDR3 totals 16 residues. Germline lookup yields CDR1 SGHDT and CDR2 YYEEEE. The CDR3 DNA sequence: TGTGCCAGCAGCTTGCTCGGGACAGGGGTGGGGGGTGAGCAGTTCTTC. It codes for CASSLLGTGVGGEQFF.

This chain connects TRBV10-2 to TRBJ1-6; 9 bases fit TRBD1. CDR3 size: 16 residues. V shed 6 bases and J 9 bases; nucleotides not matched to a gene: 12. Per germline, CDR1 WSHSY and CDR2 SAAADI. The CDR3 sequence: CASSPIQGAVSSPLHF. The CDR3 nucleotides read TGCGCCAGCAGCCCAATACAGGGGGCAGTAAGTTCACCCCTCCACTTT.

The chain recombines TRBV5-1 with TRBJ2-2, with a weak D call TRBD1 (5 bases). From germline, CDR1 is SGHRS and CDR2 YFSETQ. This CDR3 comprises 18 residues. Trimming shortened V by 1 base and J by 5 bases, and 21 bases separated the two germline ends. CDR3 nucleotide sequence: TGCGCCAGCAGCTTGTCCCCCCTGGACCTAGGGGATACCGGGGAGCTGTTTTTT. It specifies CASSLSPLDLGDTGELFF.

The rearrangement uses TRBV5-1 and TRBJ1-2; the match to TRBD1 covers 7 bases. This CDR3 has 15 residues. Trimming at V came to 0 bases and at J to 2 bases, leaving 4 bases not matched to a gene. Germline CDR1 is SGHRS and CDR2 is YFSETQ. CDR3 coding DNA: TGCGCCAGCAGCTTGGGGACAGGAGAAAACTATGGCTACACCTTC. Its protein is CASSLGTGENYGYTF.

The V gene is TRBV7-9, the J gene TRBJ1-1; tentative D call: TRBD1 (5 bases). V lost 4 bases to trimming and J lost 6 bases, with 12 bases between them. The CDR3 runs 13 residues. Germline values: CDR1 SEHNR, CDR2 FQNEAQ (reference sequence). CDR3 loop: CASSSPLGAEAFF. Here the CDR3 DNA reads TGTGCCAGCAGCTCACCCTTAGGGGCTGAAGCTTTCTTT.

The chain employs TRBV9 and TRBJ1-1; D uncertain. V lost 2 bases and J 1 base, leaving 9 bases between the germline ends. The CDR3 loop spans 14 amino acids. Germline CDR1 reads SGDLS; CDR2 reads YYNGEE. The DNA for the CDR3 is TGTGCCAGCAGCGTCGGTGGCCCGAACACTGAAGCTTTCTTT. Translating gives CASSVGGPNTEAFF. Looking up the rest from reference TRBV9 and TRBJ1-1 gives the full variable domain: DSGVTQTPKHLITATGQRVTLRCSPRSGDLSVYWYQQSLDQGLQFLIQYYNGEERAKGNILERFSAQQFPDLHSELNLSSLELGDSALYFCASSVGGPNTEAFFGQGTRLTVV.